Listed below are T cell receptor beta chains from one sample, sequenced in a study of long-term antiretroviral therapy in people with HIV. Profiled with immunoSEQ multiplex PCR; TCRdb holds only in-frame clones, not every one. The table records tens of thousands of clones, more than 85% of them present only once. The starting material was unsorted PBMCs, obtained 4.4 years after starting antiretroviral therapy. The source is a woman between 50 and 59 years old with HIV. The CDR3 runs from the conserved cysteine through the conserved F or W. The order of the fields is V gene, clone size, D gene, J gene, CDR3 DNA, CDR3 protein. D genes are given only for firm matches. For some rows the clone size is stated as once, few or many, or as a class when expanded; others skip it.

V gene: TRBV5-6
clone size: once
D gene: .
J gene: TRBJ2-2
CDR3 DNA: TGTGCCAGCAGCTTTAGGTGGGAAGGAACCGGGGAGCTGTTTTTT
CDR3 protein: CASSFRWEGTGELFF

V gene: TRBV11-2
clone size: once
D gene: TRBD1
J gene: TRBJ1-2
CDR3 DNA: TGTGCCAGCAGCTCCCAGGGGGGTGGCAGGGACTATGGCTACACCTTC
CDR3 protein: CASSSQGGGRDYGYTF

V gene: TRBV2
clone size: .
D gene: .
J gene: TRBJ2-6
CDR3 DNA: TGTGCCAGCATCCGGCCTAGAATCGGGCCCAGCTCTGGGGCCAACGTCCTGACTTTC
CDR3 protein: CASIRPRIGPSSGANVLTF

V gene: TRBV6-5
clone size: .
D gene: TRBD1
J gene: TRBJ2-2
CDR3 DNA: TGTGCCAGCAGACCGGACAGGGCTAGCACCGGGGAGCTGTTTTTT
CDR3 protein: CASRPDRASTGELFF

V gene: TRBV9
clone size: .
D gene: TRBD2
J gene: TRBJ2-1
CDR3 DNA: TGTGCCAGCAGCGTTAGCGGGGGCTCCTACAATGAGCAGTTCTTC
CDR3 protein: CASSVSGGSYNEQFF

V gene: TRBV11-2
clone size: .
D gene: .
J gene: TRBJ2-3
CDR3 DNA: TGTGCCAGCAGCACCCAAAACGTGGGCACAGATACGCAGTATTTT
CDR3 protein: CASSTQNVGTDTQYF

V gene: TRBV19
clone size: .
D gene: .
J gene: TRBJ1-2
CDR3 DNA: TGTGCCAGTAGTCTACAGGGAGACTATGGCTACACCTTC
CDR3 protein: CASSLQGDYGYTF

V gene: TRBV6-5
clone size: .
D gene: .
J gene: TRBJ2-5
CDR3 DNA: TGTGCCAGCAGTTACTGGGGCACAGGGAGTGAGGAGACCCAGTACTTC
CDR3 protein: CASSYWGTGSEETQYF

V gene: TRBV7-3
clone size: .
D gene: .
J gene: TRBJ2-5
CDR3 DNA: TGTGCCAGCAGCCCCAAAGGTCTCGGGACACCTCGGACGGAGACCCAGTACTTC
CDR3 protein: CASSPKGLGTPRTETQYF

V gene: TRBV6-1
clone size: once
D gene: .
J gene: TRBJ2-7
CDR3 DNA: TGTGCCAGCAGTGTTAAGCCGGTCTCCTACGAGCAGTACTTC
CDR3 protein: CASSVKPVSYEQYF

V gene: TRBV4-2
clone size: once
D gene: .
J gene: TRBJ1-4
CDR3 DNA: TGTGCCAGCAGCCAATTGGATAAGGGGGAGGAACTGTTTTTT
CDR3 protein: CASSQLDKGEELFF

V gene: TRBV7-8
clone size: .
D gene: .
J gene: TRBJ1-2
CDR3 DNA: TGTGCCAGCAGCTACGTACGGGGAACGAGAACCACCTATGGCTACACCTTC
CDR3 protein: CASSYVRGTRTTYGYTF

V gene: TRBV18
clone size: .
D gene: TRBD1
J gene: TRBJ2-2
CDR3 DNA: TGTGCCAGCTCACCCGGCGGTAGGGGGACAGGCCCGCTGTTTTTT
CDR3 protein: CASSPGGRGTGPLFF

V gene: TRBV25-1
clone size: few
D gene: .
J gene: TRBJ2-1
CDR3 DNA: TGTGCCAGCAGTGACGAATTTGGCCGGCAGTTCTTC
CDR3 protein: CASSDEFGRQFF

V gene: TRBV19
clone size: .
D gene: TRBD2
J gene: TRBJ2-5
CDR3 DNA: TGTGCCAGTAGTCTCCTCTTCAGCGGGGGAGAAGGAGAGACCCAGTACTTC
CDR3 protein: CASSLLFSGGEGETQYF

V gene: TRBV6-1
clone size: .
D gene: .
J gene: TRBJ1-5
CDR3 DNA: TGTGCCAGCAATTCGGCCAGGAATAATCAGCCCCAGCATTTT
CDR3 protein: CASNSARNNQPQHF

V gene: TRBV19
clone size: .
D gene: TRBD1
J gene: TRBJ1-2
CDR3 DNA: TGTGCCAGTAGTCCGCCAGGGGGTTTGGGCTATGGCTACACCTTC
CDR3 protein: CASSPPGGLGYGYTF

V gene: TRBV13
clone size: few
D gene: .
J gene: TRBJ1-1
CDR3 DNA: TGTGCCAGCAGCTTACAGGCATCCACTGAAGCTTTCTTT
CDR3 protein: CASSLQASTEAFF

V gene: TRBV6-1
clone size: .
D gene: .
J gene: TRBJ1-2
CDR3 DNA: TGTGCCAGCAGTGATACGGGAGGGACCCTAGATGGCTACACCTTC
CDR3 protein: CASSDTGGTLDGYTF

V gene: TRBV2
clone size: .
D gene: TRBD1
J gene: TRBJ2-3
CDR3 DNA: TGTGCCAGCAGGGAGGACAGGGACACAGATACGCAGTATTTT
CDR3 protein: CASREDRDTDTQYF

V gene: TRBV29-1
clone size: .
D gene: TRBD2
J gene: TRBJ2-5
CDR3 DNA: TGCAGCACCAAGCGACTAGCGGTGGGAGAGACCCAGTACTTC
CDR3 protein: CSTKRLAVGETQYF

V gene: TRBV29-1
clone size: .
D gene: .
J gene: TRBJ2-7
CDR3 DNA: TGCAGCGTGGCAGGAACCTACGAGCAGTACTTC
CDR3 protein: CSVAGTYEQYF

V gene: TRBV4-2
clone size: .
D gene: TRBD1
J gene: TRBJ2-6
CDR3 DNA: TGTGCCAGCAGCCAAGATTTTCTGACAGGGTCCGGGGCCAACGTCCTGACTTTC
CDR3 protein: CASSQDFLTGSGANVLTF

V gene: TRBV23-1
clone size: .
D gene: .
J gene: TRBJ1-1
CDR3 DNA: TGCGCCAGCACCCAAGGGAACATTAAGAAGACTGAAGCTTTCTTT
CDR3 protein: CASTQGNIKKTEAFF

V gene: TRBV30
clone size: .
D gene: TRBD2
J gene: TRBJ2-1
CDR3 DNA: TGTGCCTGGAGGTGGGTCCCATCCGGGACTAGAGCCGACAATGAGCAGTTCTTC
CDR3 protein: CAWRWVPSGTRADNEQFF

V gene: TRBV5-1
clone size: .
D gene: .
J gene: TRBJ1-2
CDR3 DNA: TGCGCCAGCAGCTCTTTGGACGGGCAATTGTACACCTTC
CDR3 protein: CASSSLDGQLYTF

V gene: TRBV29-1
clone size: .
D gene: .
J gene: TRBJ2-5
CDR3 DNA: TGCAGCGTTGACAGGGGTCGTCAGGAGACCCAGTACTTC
CDR3 protein: CSVDRGRQETQYF

V gene: TRBV4-1
clone size: .
D gene: TRBD2
J gene: TRBJ2-5
CDR3 DNA: TGCGCCAGCAGCCAGTCTCCTAGCGGGAGAGAAGAGACCCAGTACTTC
CDR3 protein: CASSQSPSGREETQYF

V gene: TRBV30
clone size: .
D gene: .
J gene: TRBJ2-2
CDR3 DNA: TGTGCCTGGAGTCCGTCGCAGGGATACACCGGGGAGCTGTTTTTT
CDR3 protein: CAWSPSQGYTGELFF

V gene: TRBV19
clone size: .
D gene: .
J gene: TRBJ1-5
CDR3 DNA: TGTGCCACCGAAACAGGGCTAAGCAATCAGCCCCAGCATTTT
CDR3 protein: CATETGLSNQPQHF

V gene: TRBV9
clone size: once
D gene: TRBD2
J gene: TRBJ2-3
CDR3 DNA: TGTGCCAGCAGCGCGGGATCAGGTAGTAGCGGGGGGCAAGATACGCAGTATTTT
CDR3 protein: CASSAGSGSSGGQDTQYF

V gene: TRBV9
clone size: .
D gene: .
J gene: TRBJ2-7
CDR3 DNA: TGTGCCAGCAGCGTATCAGACGGCTCCTACGAGCAGTACTTC
CDR3 protein: CASSVSDGSYEQYF

V gene: TRBV7-7
clone size: .
D gene: .
J gene: TRBJ2-2
CDR3 DNA: TGTGCTAGCAGCCAAGCCACCTACACCGGGGAGCTGTTTTTT
CDR3 protein: CASSQATYTGELFF

V gene: TRBV7-2
clone size: .
D gene: TRBD2
J gene: TRBJ2-3
CDR3 DNA: TGTGCCAGCAGCTTTGGGGGGGGAGATACGCAGTATTTT
CDR3 protein: CASSFGGGDTQYF

V gene: TRBV6-5
clone size: .
D gene: .
J gene: TRBJ2-2
CDR3 DNA: TGTGCCAGCAGTTACTCGATAGAAAGCGGGGAGCTGTTTTTT
CDR3 protein: CASSYSIESGELFF

V gene: TRBV9
clone size: once
D gene: TRBD1
J gene: TRBJ2-3
CDR3 DNA: TGTGCCAGCAGCGTAGACACAGGGGGCCGCACAGATACGCAGTATTTT
CDR3 protein: CASSVDTGGRTDTQYF

V gene: TRBV7-8
clone size: once
D gene: .
J gene: TRBJ1-1
CDR3 DNA: TGTGCCAGCAGCCCCCTTGCCTATATGAACACTGAAGCTTTCTTT
CDR3 protein: CASSPLAYMNTEAFF

V gene: TRBV19
clone size: medium-sized
D gene: TRBD1
J gene: TRBJ1-5
CDR3 DNA: TGTGCCAGTAGACTGGCAGGGGGTAGCAATCAGCCCCAGCATTTT
CDR3 protein: CASRLAGGSNQPQHF

V gene: TRBV11-3
clone size: .
D gene: TRBD1
J gene: TRBJ1-2
CDR3 DNA: TGTGCCAGCAGCGCAACAGGGGGGTATGGCTACACCTTC
CDR3 protein: CASSATGGYGYTF

V gene: TRBV13
clone size: .
D gene: .
J gene: TRBJ1-2
CDR3 DNA: TGTGCCAGCAGCTTTCGGGGGACTTCATTCGTAGGCTACACCTTC
CDR3 protein: CASSFRGTSFVGYTF

V gene: TRBV19
clone size: .
D gene: .
J gene: TRBJ1-4
CDR3 DNA: TGTGCCAGTAGTGACCGGGACAACAATGAAAAACTGTTTTTT
CDR3 protein: CASSDRDNNEKLFF

V gene: TRBV10-3
clone size: .
D gene: .
J gene: TRBJ1-6
CDR3 DNA: TGTGCCATCGCCGGGGCGGAGACACCCCTCCACTTT
CDR3 protein: CAIAGAETPLHF

V gene: TRBV5-4
clone size: .
D gene: .
J gene: TRBJ2-7
CDR3 DNA: TGTGCCAGCAGCTTGGCGACCGGACAGCTGGCCTACGAGCAGTACTTC
CDR3 protein: CASSLATGQLAYEQYF

V gene: TRBV5-1
clone size: once
D gene: TRBD2
J gene: TRBJ2-1
CDR3 DNA: TGCGCCAGCAGCTTTAAGCGGGGGGGCGGAAATGAGCAGTTCTTC
CDR3 protein: CASSFKRGGGNEQFF